This T cell receptor (beta chain) comes out of a study of CD8+CD57+ T cells in acquired aplastic anemia. Study information: The sorted CD4+ and CD8+ cells yielded an average approximately 3.2 ug of DNA.

Genomic DNA served as template for TCR beta VDJ and CDR3 profiling. MiXCR, run by TCRdb on the reads, gives a single entry per CDR3 protein. This sample has fewer than 250,000 distinct CDR3 sequences; about 53% occur once, and the top ten carry approximately 15%. The germline CDR1 and CDR2 sequences are LGHNA and YSLEER. V dropped 1 base and J dropped 7; count of bases not matched to a gene: 10. The CDR3 extends over 15 amino acids. The table lists this clonotype with many counts. Sequenced input: sorted CD4+, CD8+, or CD8+CD57+ T cells (not recorded which) from PBMCs. This clonotype was sampled from a human donor in good health, serving as a control. The V and J genes are TRBV4-3 and TRBJ2-7; 7 positions agree with TRBD1. In DNA, the CDR3 is TGCGCCAGCAGCCAAGTTTTAGACAGGGTGGTTGAGCAGTACTTC. Protein: CASSQVLDRVVEQYF.